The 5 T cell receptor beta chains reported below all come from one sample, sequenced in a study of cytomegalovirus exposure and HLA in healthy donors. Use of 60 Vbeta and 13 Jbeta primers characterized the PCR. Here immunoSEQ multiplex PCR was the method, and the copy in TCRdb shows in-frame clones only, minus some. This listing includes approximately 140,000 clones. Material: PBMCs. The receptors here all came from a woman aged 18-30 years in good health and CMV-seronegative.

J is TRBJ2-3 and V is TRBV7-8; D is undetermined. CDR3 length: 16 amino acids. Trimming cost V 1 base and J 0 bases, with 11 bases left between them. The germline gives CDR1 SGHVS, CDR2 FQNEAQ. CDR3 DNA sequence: TGTGCCAGCAGCTTAGGGCCCTTGGGCAGCACAGATACGCAGTATTTT. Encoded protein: CASSLGPLGSTDTQYF. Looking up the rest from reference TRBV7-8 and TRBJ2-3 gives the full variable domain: GAGVSQSPRYKVAKRGQDVALRCDPISGHVSLFWYQQALGQGPEFLTYFQNEAQLDKSGLPSDRFFAERPEGSVSTLKIQRTQQEDSAVYLCASSLGPLGSTDTQYFGPGTRLTVL.

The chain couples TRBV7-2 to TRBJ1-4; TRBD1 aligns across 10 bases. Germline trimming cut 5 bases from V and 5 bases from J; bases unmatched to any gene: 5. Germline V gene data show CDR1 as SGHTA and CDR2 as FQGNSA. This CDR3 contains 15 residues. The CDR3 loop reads CASSRDRGRNEKLFF. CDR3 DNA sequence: TGTGCCAGCAGCCGTGACAGGGGGCGAAATGAAAAACTGTTTTTT.

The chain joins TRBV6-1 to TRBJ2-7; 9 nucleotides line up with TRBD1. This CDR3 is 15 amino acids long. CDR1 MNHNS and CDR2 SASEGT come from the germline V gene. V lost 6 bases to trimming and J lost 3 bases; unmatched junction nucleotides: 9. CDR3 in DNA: TGTGCCAGCAGCGTCGGGACAGGGAGACTCTACGAGCAGTACTTC. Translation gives CASSVGTGRLYEQYF.

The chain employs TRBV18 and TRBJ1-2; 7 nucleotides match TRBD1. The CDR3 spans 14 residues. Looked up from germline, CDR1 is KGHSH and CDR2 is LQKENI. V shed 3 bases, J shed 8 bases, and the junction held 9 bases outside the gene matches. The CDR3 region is CASSPSGGKGGYTF. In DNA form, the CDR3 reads TGTGCCAGCTCACCTTCAGGGGGGAAAGGCGGCTACACCTTC. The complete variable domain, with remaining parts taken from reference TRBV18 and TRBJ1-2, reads NAGVMQNPRHLVRRRGQEARLRCSPMKGHSHVYWYRQLPEEGLKFMVYLQKENIIDESGMPKERFSAEFPKEGPSILRIQQVVRGDSAAYFCASSPSGGKGGYTFGSGTRLTVV.

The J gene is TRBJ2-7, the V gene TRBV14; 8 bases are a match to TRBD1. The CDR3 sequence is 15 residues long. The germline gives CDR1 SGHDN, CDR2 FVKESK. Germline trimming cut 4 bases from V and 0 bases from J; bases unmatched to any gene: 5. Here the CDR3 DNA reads TGTGCCAGCAGCCCTACAGGGGGACTCTCCTACGAGCAGTACTTC. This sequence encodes CASSPTGGLSYEQYF. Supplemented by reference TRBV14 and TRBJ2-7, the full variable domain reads EAGVTQFPSHSVIEKGQTVTLRCDPISGHDNLYWYRRVMGKEIKFLLHFVKESKQDESGMPNNRFLAERTGGTYSTLKVQPAELEDSGVYFCASSPTGGLSYEQYFGPGTRLTVT.